The sample holds one count of the clone carrying this T cell receptor beta chain. Its antigen is not identified. One junction end does not reproduce the germline sequence, and a read error may be involved. The sample originates from a study of glioma-infiltrating T cells. Study results and limitations: CDR3 overlap between tissue and blood was very small.

Amplification of TCR alpha and beta CDR3 regions from RNA used iRepertoire nested multiplex PCR. TCRdb processed the multiplex PCR reads anew with MiXCR; each CDR3 protein has one entry. The sample lists about 130,000 distinct CDR3 sequences; 20% to 25% were seen once. The CDR3 has 15 residues. Germline CDR1 reads MNHEY; CDR2 reads SVGAGI. Sequencing was performed on glioma tissue, nonneoplastic brain tissue, or PBMCs (not recorded which). The clonotype was recovered from a human donor with low-grade glioma or glioblastoma, undergoing nonglioma brain surgery, or in good health (not recorded which). V and J are TRBV6-5 and TRBJ2-3, with 11 bases fitting TRBD2. The CDR3 is CASSGGLAVTDTQCF. In nucleotides, the CDR3 is TGTGCCAGCAGTGGGGGACTAGCGGTAACAGATACGCAGTGTTTT.